This TCR beta chain was identified in a study of blood T cell repertoires in COVID-19. Per the authors' pipeline: Using reference gene primer amplification, nucleated cell counts were estimated. Produced via immunoSEQ multiplex PCR; TCRdb's table is partial and in-frame only. That table gives V, J and clone size, and the DNA gave D and trimming. The table lists 160,000 or so clones, more than 75% of them singletons. This CDR3 contains 15 residues. Germline V gene lookup returns CDR1 SEHNR and CDR2 FQNEAQ (reference sequence). V dropped 2 bases and J dropped 5 bases, with 16 bases sitting between them.

This clonotype originated in a woman between 50 and 59 years old with COVID-19, enrolled during active disease. This sequence joins TRBV7-9 and TRBJ2-7; weak D call: TRBD2 (7 bases). The sample taken for sequencing was peripheral blood. This CDR3 is CASSLYRGASDEQYF. The CDR3 DNA reads as TGTGCCAGCAGCTTATACCGGGGGGCAAGCGACGAGCAGTACTTC.